The entry below gives a single TCR beta chain sequence along with its context. Its antigen is unidentified. ViraFEST used viral peptide pools to expand antigen-specific CD4+ T cells before sequencing. Researchers isolated CD4+ T cells once roughly ten days of culture had elapsed. No vaccinee had earlier SARS-CoV-2 infection, and nucleocapsid antibodies were negative. Peptides at 8.5 to 10 ug/ml and IL-2 at around 9.3 IU/ml were added to some 2 million PBMC per well. The data derive from a study of vaccination effects on CD4 cells after COVID-19. Study in general: It was two doses of either the BNT162b2 or mRNA-1273 vaccine that participants received.

V trimming: 6 bases; J trimming: 5 bases; junction bases outside the gene matches: 4. The CDR3 is made up of 14 amino acids. CDR1 is SGHTA, CDR2 FQGNSA, per germline. Study outcomes and limitations: Early timepoints after infection were absent, and convalescent patients were few in the study. There was marked clonal contraction among infection- and vaccine-induced clones late after vaccination.

Sequenced by immunoSEQ multiplex PCR; TCRdb stores in-frame clones only, minus some. The sample lists tens of thousands of clones, 77% occurring once. The source was CD4+ T cells from PBMCs cultured with HCoV-NL63 spike peptides, collected before COVID-19 vaccination. J is TRBJ2-2 and V is TRBV7-2; 9 nucleotides line up with TRBD1. The sequence was collected from a human donor who received a COVID-19 vaccine. This CDR3 reads CASRQGQGTGELFF. The DNA for the CDR3 is TGTGCCAGCAGACAAGGACAGGGGACCGGGGAGCTGTTTTTT.